Below, 22 T cell receptor beta chains from the same sample are listed, as sequenced in a study of T cell changes during pregnancy in multiple sclerosis. The method was immunoSEQ multiplex PCR; TCRdb's version includes in-frame clones alone and lacks a portion of them. The sample records 70,000 to 95,000 clones, 94% being singletons. Source: peripheral blood, taken after pregnancy. These receptors were collected from a female donor in good health, enrolled as a control in a pregnancy study.

The chain employs TRBV7-6 and TRBJ2-1; 9 bases fit TRBD1. CDR1 and CDR2 (germline): SGHVS, FNYEAQ. V shed 1 base, J shed 8 bases, and the junction held 6 bases outside the gene matches. The CDR3 consists of 15 residues. The CDR3 sequence is CASSLDRGLLDEQFF. In DNA form, the CDR3 reads TGTGCCAGCAGCTTAGACAGGGGGCTCTTGGATGAGCAGTTCTTC.

V usage is TRBV6-5 and J usage is TRBJ1-2; a possible D gene is TRBD1 (5 bases). The CDR3 has 14 amino acids. V lost 5 bases to trimming and J lost 4 bases, with 14 bases between them. The germline gives CDR1 MNHEY, CDR2 SVGAGI. CDR3 coding DNA: TGTGCCAGCAGTGCTTCAACAGGTTTCTATGGCTACACCTTC. Its protein product is CASSASTGFYGYTF.

This chain links TRBV7-2 with TRBJ1-1; D is undetermined. CDR3 length equals 12 residues. The V gene lost 4 bases and the J gene lost 10 bases, with 13 bases spanning the gap. Per germline, CDR1 SGHTA and CDR2 FQGNSA. CDR3 sequence reads: CASSSEGRTAFF. The CDR3 DNA reads TGTGCCAGCAGCTCGGAGGGCAGGACAGCTTTCTTT.

As concerns this clone: One junction end disagrees with the germline gene, perhaps due to a read error. The chain has TRBV19 and TRBJ2-1; 10 bases match TRBD2. In germline, CDR1 is LNHDA, CDR2 SQIVND (reference sequence). The CDR3 consists of 15 residues. The CDR3 sequence: CATQPSGRAYHEQFF. The CDR3 DNA is TGTGCCACCCAACCGAGCGGGAGGGCCTACCATGAGCAGTTCTTC.

The J gene is TRBJ1-2, the V gene TRBV5-4; 7 bases map to TRBD1. Unmatched junction bases numbered 4, after V lost 4 bases and J lost 4 bases. Germline V gene sequence: CDR1 SGHNT, CDR2 YYREEE (reference sequence). The CDR3 loop spans 13 amino acids. CDR3 DNA sequence: TGTGCCAGCAGCCCCAGGGGGAGCTATGGCTACACCTTC. It is translated as CASSPRGSYGYTF.

The gene calls are TRBV25-1 and TRBJ1-4, with D uncertain. V dropped 4 bases and J dropped 7 bases, with 19 bases sitting between them. The CDR3 loop spans 16 amino acids. Germline V gives CDR1 MGHDK, CDR2 SYGVNS. The CDR3 sequence is CASSGVSGIRREKLFF. For the CDR3, the DNA is TGTGCCAGCAGTGGAGTTTCAGGAATACGGCGTGAAAAACTGTTTTTT.

The J gene is TRBJ2-1, the V gene TRBV28; 7 bases match TRBD2. Per germline, CDR1 MDHEN and CDR2 SYDVKM. This CDR3 comprises 13 residues. Trimming cost V 2 bases and J 10 bases; bases outside gene matches: 5. As DNA, the CDR3 is TGTGCCAGCAGTTTACTGGCGGGGGTAGAGCAGTTCTTC. Amino acid sequence: CASSLLAGVEQFF.

V is TRBV5-1 and J is TRBJ1-1; maybe TRBD1 (6 bases). Trimming pared 4 bases from V and 0 bases from J, leaving 13 bases between. The CDR3 has 15 residues. CDR1 and CDR2 (germline): SGHRS, YFSETQ. The CDR3 is CASSLLGTLNTEAFF. The CDR3 DNA is TGCGCCAGCAGCCTCCTAGGGACATTGAACACTGAAGCTTTCTTT.

The chain has TRBV6-1 and TRBJ1-5; D is possibly TRBD1 (5 bases). In germline, CDR1 is MNHNS, CDR2 SASEGT. The CDR3 extends over 15 amino acids. Deletions cut 7 bases from V and 4 bases from J, with 17 bases between. The CDR3 DNA reads TGTGCCAGCACTATATCTAGGGGTTCTAATCAGCCCCAGCATTTT. It codes for CASTISRGSNQPQHF.

The chain uses TRBV2 and TRBJ2-3; unclear D gene. The germline gives CDR1 SNHLY, CDR2 FYNNEI. Trimming shortened V by 8 bases and J by 1 base, and 16 bases separated the two germline ends. The CDR3 is 15 residues long. CDR3 loop: CASRPENLRTDTQYF. DNA for the CDR3: TGTGCCAGCCGTCCGGAGAACCTTCGCACAGATACGCAGTATTTT.

The V gene is TRBV28, the J gene TRBJ2-7, with TRBD2 identical over 8 bases. With V trimmed by 3 bases and J by 0 bases, 4 bases remained unmatched. This CDR3 has 15 amino acids. Germline V gene data show CDR1 as MDHEN and CDR2 as SYDVKM. CDR3 DNA: TGTGCCAGCAGTTTCGTACTAGCGGACTCCTACGAGCAGTACTTC. It specifies CASSFVLADSYEQYF.

The chain joins TRBV13 to TRBJ2-1; TRBD1 aligns across 8 bases. CDR3 length: 14 amino acids. Germline trimming cut 4 bases from V and 8 bases from J; bases unmatched to any gene: 7. CDR1 and CDR2 from the germline V gene are PRHDT and FYEKMQ (reference sequence). CDR3 amino acids: CASSSQGAGDEQFF. The CDR3 region has the DNA TGTGCCAGCAGCTCGCAGGGGGCTGGAGATGAGCAGTTCTTC. Variable domain in full (rest from reference TRBV13 and TRBJ2-1): AAGVIQSPRHLIKEKRETATLKCYPIPRHDTVYWYQQGPGQDPQFLISFYEKMQSDKGSIPDRFSAQQFSDYHSELNMSSLELGDSALYFCASSSQGAGDEQFFGPGTRLTVL.

The V and J genes are TRBV30 and TRBJ2-7, with a possible D match to TRBD2 (6 bases). CDR1 GTSNPN and CDR2 SVGIG come from the germline V gene (reference sequence). The CDR3 has 18 amino acids. V was pared by 1 base and J by 3 bases, with 25 bases between. As DNA, the CDR3 is TGTGCCTGGAGTGGGAGGGAGGTAACCCGAAGCCCCCTCTACGAGCAGTACTTC. Translating it yields CAWSGREVTRSPLYEQYF. The full variable domain, rest sourced from reference TRBV30 and TRBJ2-7, is SQTIHQWPATLVQPVGSPLSLECTVEGTSNPNLYWYRQAAGRGLQLLFYSVGIGQISSEVPQNLSASRPQDRQFILSSKKLLLSDSGFYLCAWSGREVTRSPLYEQYFGPGTRLTVT.

The chain uses TRBV9 and TRBJ2-3, with a tentative D call TRBD2 (6 bases). V was shortened by 2 bases and J by 4 bases, with 14 bases between the two germline ends. The CDR3 contains 15 residues. Germline V gene data show CDR1 as SGDLS and CDR2 as YYNGEE. The CDR3: CASSVPGSGPDTQYF. CDR3 nucleotides: TGTGCCAGCAGCGTGCCCGGGAGTGGACCAGATACGCAGTATTTT.

The CDR3 coding sequence is TGTGCCAGCAGCTTGCCGAGCTCCTACGAGCAGTACTTC. It encodes CASSLPSSYEQYF. The chain joins TRBV5-6 to TRBJ2-7; unclear D gene. The CDR3 consists of 13 residues. V dropped 1 base and J dropped 0 bases, with 5 bases sitting between them. Germline-derived CDR1 and CDR2 are SGHDT and YYEEEE.

J is TRBJ1-1 and V is TRBV27; D is possibly TRBD1 (5 bases). Per the germline V gene, CDR1 is MNHEY and CDR2 is SMNVEV (reference sequence). Trimming took 3 bases from V and 4 from J, leaving 9 bases between them. CDR3 size: 13 residues. The CDR3 bases are TGTGCCAGCAGTTTGGCAGGGCGCACTGAAGCTTTCTTT. Protein sequence: CASSLAGRTEAFF.

This clone was found a few times. The CDR3 DNA reads as TGTGCTAGTAAGCCAGGGCACACCGGGGAGCTGTTTTTT. It codes for CASKPGHTGELFF. The J gene is TRBJ2-2, the V gene TRBV12-5; D might be TRBD1 (5 bases). Germline V gene data show CDR1 as LGHNT and CDR2 as FRNRAP. CDR3 length: 13 amino acids. Trimming cost V 8 bases and J 3 bases, with 10 bases left between them.

This clone is a singleton in its sample. V is TRBV7-2 and J is TRBJ1-3; a weak D match, TRBD1 (5 bases). From germline, CDR1 is SGHTA and CDR2 FQGNSA. The CDR3 is 13 amino acids. Trimming stripped 4 bases from V and 2 bases from J, with 6 bases between. The CDR3 sequence is CASSSRAGNTIYF. The CDR3 nucleotides are TGTGCCAGCAGCTCCAGGGCTGGAAACACCATATATTTT.

This chain uses TRBV6-6 with TRBJ2-1; D not resolved. This CDR3 spans 14 amino acids. CDR1 is MNHNY and CDR2 is SVGAGI in the germline V gene (reference sequence). V shed 7 bases and J shed 1 base, with 11 bases lying between them. CDR3 bases: TGTGCCAGCAACTCCGGGTGGTCCTACAATGAGCAGTTCTTC. The encoded protein is CASNSGWSYNEQFF.

This clone appeared a single time. The CDR3 region has the DNA TGTGCCAGCAGTGAAGCCCCAGGGGCTGGAAACACCATATATTTT. Protein: CASSEAPGAGNTIYF. The chain has TRBV6-1 and TRBJ1-3; D possibly corresponds to TRBD1 (6 bases). Trimming left V 0 bases short and J 2 bases short, with 8 bases between. CDR1 MNHNS and CDR2 SASEGT come from the germline V gene. The CDR3 has 15 amino acids.

This chain uses TRBV28 with TRBJ2-6; D ambiguous. The CDR3 spans 16 residues. Germline CDR1 MDHEN, CDR2 SYDVKM. Trimming took 4 bases from V and 1 from J, leaving 11 bases between them. CDR3 amino acids: CASSSSTLSGANVLTF. In DNA form, the CDR3 reads TGTGCCAGCAGTTCCTCGACACTTTCTGGGGCCAACGTCCTGACTTTC.

V is TRBV7-9 and J is TRBJ1-4; 7 nucleotides align to TRBD1. This CDR3 spans 14 amino acids. Germline V gene lookup returns CDR1 SEHNR and CDR2 FQNEAQ (reference sequence). V shed 5 bases, J shed 4 bases, and the junction held 4 bases outside the gene matches. CDR3 in DNA: TGTGCCAGCAGCACGGACAGGATTAATGAAAAACTGTTTTTT. It translates to CASSTDRINEKLFF.